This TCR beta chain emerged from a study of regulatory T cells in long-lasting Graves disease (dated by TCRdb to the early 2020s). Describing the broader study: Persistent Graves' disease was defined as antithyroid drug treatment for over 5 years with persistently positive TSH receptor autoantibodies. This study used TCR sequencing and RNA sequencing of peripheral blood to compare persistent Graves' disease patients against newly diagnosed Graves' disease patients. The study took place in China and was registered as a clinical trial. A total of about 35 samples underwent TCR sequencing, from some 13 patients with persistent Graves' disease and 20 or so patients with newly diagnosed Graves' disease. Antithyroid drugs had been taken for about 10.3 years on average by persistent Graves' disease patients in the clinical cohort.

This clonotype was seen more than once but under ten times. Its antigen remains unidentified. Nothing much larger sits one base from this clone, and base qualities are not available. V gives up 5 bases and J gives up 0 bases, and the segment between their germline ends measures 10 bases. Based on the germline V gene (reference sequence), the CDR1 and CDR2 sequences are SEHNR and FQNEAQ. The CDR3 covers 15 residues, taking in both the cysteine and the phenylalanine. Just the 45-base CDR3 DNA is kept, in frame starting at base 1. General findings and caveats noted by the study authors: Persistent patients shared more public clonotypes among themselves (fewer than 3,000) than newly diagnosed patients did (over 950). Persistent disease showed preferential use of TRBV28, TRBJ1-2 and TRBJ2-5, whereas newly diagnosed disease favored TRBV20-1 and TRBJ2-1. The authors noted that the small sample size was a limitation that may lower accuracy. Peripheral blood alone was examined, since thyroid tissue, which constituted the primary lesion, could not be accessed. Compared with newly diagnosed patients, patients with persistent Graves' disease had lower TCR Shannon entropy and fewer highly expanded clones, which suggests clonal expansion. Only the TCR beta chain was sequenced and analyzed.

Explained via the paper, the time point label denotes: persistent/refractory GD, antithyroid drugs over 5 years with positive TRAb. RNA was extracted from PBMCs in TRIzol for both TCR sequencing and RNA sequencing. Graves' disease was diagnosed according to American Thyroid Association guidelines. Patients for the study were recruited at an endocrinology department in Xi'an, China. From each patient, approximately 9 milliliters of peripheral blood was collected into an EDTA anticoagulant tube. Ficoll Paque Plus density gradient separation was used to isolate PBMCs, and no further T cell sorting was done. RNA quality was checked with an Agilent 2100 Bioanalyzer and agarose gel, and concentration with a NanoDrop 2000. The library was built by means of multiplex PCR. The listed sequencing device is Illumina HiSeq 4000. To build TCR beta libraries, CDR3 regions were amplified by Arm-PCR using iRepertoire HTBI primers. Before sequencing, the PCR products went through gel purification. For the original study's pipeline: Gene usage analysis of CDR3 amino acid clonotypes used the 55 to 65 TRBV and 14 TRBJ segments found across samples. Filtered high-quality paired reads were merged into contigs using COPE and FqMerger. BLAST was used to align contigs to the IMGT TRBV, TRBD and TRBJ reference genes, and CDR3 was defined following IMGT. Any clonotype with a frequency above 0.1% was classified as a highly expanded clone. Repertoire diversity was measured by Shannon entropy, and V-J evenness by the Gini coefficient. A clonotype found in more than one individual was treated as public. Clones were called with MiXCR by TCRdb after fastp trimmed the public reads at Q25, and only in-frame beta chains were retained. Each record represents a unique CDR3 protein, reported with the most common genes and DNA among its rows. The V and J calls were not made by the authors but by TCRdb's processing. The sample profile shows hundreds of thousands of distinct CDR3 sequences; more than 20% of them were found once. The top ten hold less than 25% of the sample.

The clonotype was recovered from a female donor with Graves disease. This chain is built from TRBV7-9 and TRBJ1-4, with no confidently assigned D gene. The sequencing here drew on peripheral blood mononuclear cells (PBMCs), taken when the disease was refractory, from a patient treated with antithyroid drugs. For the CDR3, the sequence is CASSPPLATNEKLFF. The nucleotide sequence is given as TGTGCCAGCAGCCCACCCCTTGCAACTAATGAAAAACTGTTTTTT.